Included here is one TCR beta chain sequence, with context. The target antigen is unknown. V was pared by 0 bases and J by 4 bases, with 13 bases between. Germline CDR1 and CDR2: SGHRS and YFSETQ. The CDR3 consists of 15 residues. The data are from a study of metastatic and nonmetastatic thyroid tumors. Study details: Blood and tumor or nodule tissue repertoires from malignant and benign thyroid patients were compared.

Thyroid surgery was performed in patients who had received no treatment beforehand. Whole-study findings and limits: For both blood and tumor, malignant thyroid tumors reportedly showed significantly higher TCR beta diversity than benign nodules did.

Source study methods: Building a distant-metastasis classifier for papillary thyroid cancer drew on CDR3 differences across clinicopathological groups. TCRdb called clones again from the PCR reads with MiXCR. For this entry, the V and J calls and clone size follow TCRdb and not the study's own pipeline. The sample includes 35,000 to 40,000 clones, 20% to 25% seen only once; the top ten take 15% to 18%. The specimen was blood. This clonotype originated in a female donor with papillary thyroid cancer or a benign thyroid nodule (not recorded which). Some clones in this sample may be carry-over from other donors' samples. This chain connects TRBV5-1 to TRBJ2-5; TRBD2 might be the D (5 bases). In DNA, the CDR3 is TGCGCCAGCAGCTTGGCCGGCGGGTTGGGAGAGACCCAGTACTTC. Translation: CASSLAGGLGETQYF. The full variable domain, in which reference TRBV5-1 and TRBJ2-5 provide the parts outside the CDR3, is KAGVTQTPRYLIKTRGQQVTLSCSPISGHRSVSWYQQTPGQGLQFLFEYFSETQRNKGNFPGRFSGRQFSNSRSEMNVSTLELGDSALYLCASSLAGGLGETQYFGPGTRLLVL.